Each of the 13 T cell receptor beta chains below was sequenced from the same sample in a study of Ad26.COV2.S vaccination and SARS-CoV-2 variants. Regarding treatment: roughly 20 received Ad26.COV2.S at low or high dose, single or two shots; roughly five received placebo; per-sample allocation not given. Collection of the samples took place on day 63 after the first injection of vaccine or placebo. Clones were sequenced by immunoSEQ multiplex PCR, and TCRdb holds only the in-frame ones, with some missing. The table records 350,000 to 450,000 clones, about 91% of them present only once. Source: peripheral blood, taken in a trial of Ad26.COV2.S vaccine versus placebo. The receptors originated from a person between 18 and 65 years old who received the Ad26.COV2.S COVID-19 vaccine or a placebo.

The chain combines TRBV28 with TRBJ1-4; weak D call: TRBD1 (5 bases). V lost 10 bases and J lost 3, with 15 bases in between. The CDR3 runs to 14 residues. From germline, CDR1 is MDHEN and CDR2 SYDVKM. CDR3 DNA sequence: TGTGCCACCCACGGGGCAGGGCCTAATGAAAAACTGTTTTTT. This codes for CATHGAGPNEKLFF.

CDR3 DNA: TGTGCCAGCAGCCGGACAGGGGTAGAGACCCAGTACTTC. This encodes CASSRTGVETQYF. The V and J genes are TRBV5-6 and TRBJ2-5, with TRBD1 matching over 9 bases. Per germline, CDR1 SGHDT and CDR2 YYEEEE. The CDR3 is made up of 13 amino acids. The V segment lost 4 bases and the J segment 4 bases; nucleotides outside the gene matches: 2. The full variable domain, with the rest looked up from reference TRBV5-6 and TRBJ2-5, is DAGVTQSPTHLIKTRGQQVTLRCSPKSGHDTVSWYQQALGQGPQFIFQYYEEEERQRGNFPDRFSGHQFPNYSSELNVNALLLGDSALYLCASSRTGVETQYFGPGTRLLVL.

The chain couples TRBV28 to TRBJ2-6; D gene unclear. This CDR3 contains 13 residues. Trimming cost V 6 bases and J 0 bases, with 3 bases left between them. Germline CDR1 MDHEN, CDR2 SYDVKM. Here the CDR3 reads CASRLSGANVLTF. CDR3 sequence (DNA): TGTGCCAGCAGGCTCTCTGGGGCCAACGTCCTGACTTTC.

Remarks on this clone: Distinct nucleotide sequences in the sample also encode this CDR3. V is TRBV3-1 (or the pseudogene TRBV3-2) and J is TRBJ2-7, with 13 bases that match TRBD2. The CDR3 has 14 residues. The germline gives CDR1 LGHDT, CDR2 YNNKEL (reference sequence). J lost 6 bases, V lost 4 bases, and 3 bases had no gene match. The DNA for the CDR3 is TGTGCCAGCAGCCTAGGACTAGCGGGAGCCGAGCAGTACTTC. The encoded protein is CASSLGLAGAEQYF.

This clone was seen only once. The chain carries TRBV5-1 and TRBJ2-6; D call uncertain. Looked up from germline, CDR1 is SGHRS and CDR2 is YFSETQ. V lost 5 bases and J lost 0, with 9 bases in between. CDR3 length: 15 residues. CDR3 loop: CASRLQSSGANVLTF. As DNA, the CDR3 is TGCGCCAGCAGGTTACAGAGCTCTGGGGCCAACGTCCTGACTTTC.

The genes are TRBV5-1 and TRBJ2-1; D might be TRBD1 or TRBD2, each matching 5 bases. V lost 3 bases, J lost 8 bases, and 12 bases lay in between. From germline, CDR1 is SGHRS and CDR2 YFSETQ. CDR3 length: 13 amino acids. The CDR3 coding sequence is TGCGCCAGCAGCTCCTATCTGGGGGATGAGCAGTTCTTC. Protein: CASSSYLGDEQFF.

The gene calls are TRBV30 and TRBJ1-2; D uncertain. The germline CDR1 and CDR2 sequences are GTSNPN and SVGIG (reference sequence). V lost 5 bases and J 4 bases, leaving 17 bases between the germline ends. There are 14 residues in the CDR3. CDR3 DNA sequence: TGTGCCTGGTCCCTCCAAGCTCGGGGCTATGGCTACACCTTC. Its translation is CAWSLQARGYGYTF.

The count of this clone is one. The V and J genes are TRBV18 and TRBJ2-5; maybe TRBD2 (5 bases). The germline CDR1 and CDR2 sequences are KGHSH and LQKENI. The CDR3 spans 15 residues. The V gene lost 2 bases and the J gene lost 0 bases, with 10 bases spanning the gap. CDR3 bases: TGTGCCAGCTCACCAATTACGGGGTACCAAGAGACCCAGTACTTC. It encodes CASSPITGYQETQYF.

This clone has more than one count but fewer than ten. The rearrangement uses TRBV28 and TRBJ1-3, with 10 nucleotides matching TRBD1. Germline V gives CDR1 MDHEN, CDR2 SYDVKM. V trimming: 5 bases; J trimming: 0 bases; junction bases outside the gene matches: 16. This CDR3 region has 20 residues. The chain's CDR3 is CASSGIRDRGEGSSGNTIYF. The DNA for the CDR3 is TGTGCCAGCAGTGGGATCCGGGACAGGGGAGAAGGATCCTCTGGAAACACCATATATTTT. Combining the CDR3 with reference TRBV28 and TRBJ1-3 gives the whole variable domain DVKVTQSSRYLVKRTGEKVFLECVQDMDHENMFWYRQDPGLGLRLIYFSYDVKMKEKGDIPEGYSVSREKKERFSLILESASTNQTSMYLCASSGIRDRGEGSSGNTIYFGEGSWLTVV.

V usage is TRBV30 and J usage is TRBJ2-2, with 7 bases fitting TRBD2. The CDR3 sequence is 14 residues long. The V segment lost 1 base and the J segment 8 bases; nucleotides outside the gene matches: 7. Germline CDR1 and CDR2: GTSNPN and SVGIG (reference sequence). CDR3 sequence: CAWSGLARPGELFF. The DNA for the CDR3 is TGTGCCTGGAGTGGACTAGCCCGGCCAGGGGAGCTGTTTTTT.

This chain links TRBV11-3 with TRBJ1-2, with unresolved D. V was clipped by 4 bases and J by 5 bases, with 17 bases between them. The CDR3 has 15 residues. Germline V CDR1 and CDR2: SGHNT, YENEEA. The CDR3 spells CASSSRVFGSYGYTF. CDR3 nucleotide sequence: TGTGCCAGCAGCTCGCGCGTATTTGGCTCTTATGGCTACACCTTC.

The chain carries TRBV10-1 and TRBJ2-5, with D unclear. CDR1 and CDR2 (germline): WNHNN, SYGVQD (reference sequence). The CDR3 is 10 residues long. Trimming shortened V by 7 bases and J by 3 bases, and 3 bases separated the two germline ends. The CDR3 loop reads CASNKETQYF. The CDR3 DNA is TGCGCCAGCAATAAAGAGACCCAGTACTTC.

The V and J genes are TRBV24-1 and TRBJ2-3; D is perhaps TRBD1 or TRBD2 (6 bases each). Trimming left V 3 bases short and J 0 bases short, with 12 bases between. The germline CDR1 and CDR2 sequences are KGHDR and SFDVKD. The CDR3 has 16 amino acids. The CDR3 sequence is CATSDGGQISTDTQYF. The CDR3, as DNA: TGTGCCACCAGTGATGGGGGGCAGATAAGCACAGATACGCAGTATTTT.